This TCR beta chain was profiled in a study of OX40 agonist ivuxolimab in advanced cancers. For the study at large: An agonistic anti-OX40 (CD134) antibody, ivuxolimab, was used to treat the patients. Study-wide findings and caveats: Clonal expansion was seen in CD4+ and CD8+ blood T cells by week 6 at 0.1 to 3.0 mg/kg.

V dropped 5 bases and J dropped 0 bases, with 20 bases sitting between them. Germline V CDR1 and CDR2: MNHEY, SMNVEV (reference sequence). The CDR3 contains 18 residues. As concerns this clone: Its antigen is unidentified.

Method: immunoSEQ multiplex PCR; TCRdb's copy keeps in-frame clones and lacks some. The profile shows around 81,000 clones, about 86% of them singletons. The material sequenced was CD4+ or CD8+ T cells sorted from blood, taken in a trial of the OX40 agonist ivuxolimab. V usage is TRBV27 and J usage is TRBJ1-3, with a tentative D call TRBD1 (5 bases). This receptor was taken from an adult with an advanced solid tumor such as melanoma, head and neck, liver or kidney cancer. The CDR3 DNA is TGTGCCAGCAGTCCCCTGGGTATGGGGGGTACCTCTGGAAACACCATATATTTT. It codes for CASSPLGMGGTSGNTIYF.